This TCR beta chain was documented in a study of PD-1 blockade in classical Hodgkin lymphoma. Profiled with immunoSEQ multiplex PCR; TCRdb holds only in-frame clones, not every one. The top ten clones hold more than 2% of a sample with fewer than 90,000 clones, roughly 93% of them seen once. General observations from the study: Nothing has yet pinned down what causes the repertoire differences, possibly disease activity or prior therapy. According to reports, newly diagnosed patients had lower baseline TCR diversity than healthy donors, and relapsed/refractory patients had lower baseline TCR diversity still.

The time point denotes: newly diagnosed, previously untreated cHL patient sample. Investigators turned to newly diagnosed, untreated classical Hodgkin lymphoma PBMCs for comparison. Germline V gene data show CDR1 as MNHEY and CDR2 as SMNVEV (reference sequence). The CDR3 has 15 amino acids. Trimming removed 2 bases from V and 3 bases from J, with 13 bases in between. Comment on this clone: Antigen: not known.

The specimen sequenced was peripheral blood mononuclear cells (PBMCs). This clonotype was obtained from a human donor with classical Hodgkin lymphoma. The chain uses TRBV27 and TRBJ1-2; no firm D call. The CDR3 reads CASSLTVGPYYGYTF. In DNA, the CDR3 is TGTGCCAGCAGTTTAACCGTTGGACCATACTATGGCTACACCTTC.